This T cell receptor beta chain came from a study of shared clonotypes between healthy human individuals. Study at large: Three plates were used per donor for CD4 naive, three for CD4 memory, two for CD8 naive and one for CD8 memory.

The CDR3 sequence is 15 residues long. Germline CDR1 MNHNY, CDR2 SVGAGI (reference sequence). V dropped 10 bases and J dropped 3 bases, with 22 bases sitting between them. To note about this clone: Its antigen remains unknown.

The study's findings and limits: Shared clonotypes: 4.5% to 5% naive CD4, around 3.4% naive CD8, about 2.5% memory CD4, 0.4% to 0.45% memory CD8.

Profiling relied on immunoSEQ multiplex PCR, and the TCRdb table lists in-frame clones only, not all of them. The data contain around 700,000 clones, less than 85% of them seen just once; the ten biggest clones take up 1.7%. Sequencing was performed on memory CD4+ T cells sorted from blood. Regarding subset: CD45RA-negative fraction. The V call is TRBV6-6, the J call TRBJ2-7, with D tentatively TRBD1 (6 bases). This sequence was found in a woman aged 30 to 39 in good health. This CDR3 is CATAQGDGGRYEQYF. The DNA for the CDR3 is TGTGCCACCGCACAGGGCGATGGCGGGCGCTACGAGCAGTACTTC.